The 21 T cell receptor beta chains below all came from one sample that was sequenced in a study of blood T cell repertoires in COVID-19 (dated by TCRdb to between 2020 and 2021). Libraries were made using the immunoSEQ multiplex PCR assay. What TCRdb holds here is the immuneACCESS table cut down to in-frame rearrangements. Part of the clones is not present; checked against another copy, under half of the missing clones reflect an unresolved V gene, and the others are unexplained. The sample table holds a few hundred thousand clones, of which more than 70% were seen once. The ten largest clonotypes hold 1% to 1.5% of the sample. What was sequenced was peripheral blood. These receptors were collected from a woman aged 45 to 65 with acute or convalescent COVID-19.

The chain carries TRBV2 and TRBJ2-1; D perhaps matches TRBD2 (6 bases). The germline CDR1 and CDR2 sequences are SNHLY and FYNNEI. CDR3 size: 13 residues. Trimming took off 4 bases at V and 3 bases at J, with 7 bases between the two ends. The CDR3 bases are TGTGCCAGCAGTGTGGGACTCTACAATGAGCAGTTCTTC. Amino acids: CASSVGLYNEQFF.

This clone has just one count. The J gene is TRBJ2-7, the V gene TRBV11-1, with 11 bases that match TRBD1. The J segment lost 5 bases and the V segment lost 5 bases, leaving 5 bases of the junction unmatched. Germline lookup yields CDR1 SGHAT and CDR2 FQDESV (reference sequence). This CDR3 has 14 amino acids. Here the CDR3 reads CASSRWTGGDEQYF. The CDR3 coding sequence is TGTGCCAGCAGCCGCTGGACAGGGGGCGACGAGCAGTACTTC.

The V gene is TRBV29-1, the J gene TRBJ1-1, with D possibly matching TRBD1 (5 bases). V was pared by 6 bases and J by 1 base, with 9 bases between. In germline, CDR1 is SQVTM, CDR2 ANQGSEA. This CDR3 has 12 amino acids. The CDR3 loop is CSVGPENTEAFF. Here the CDR3 DNA reads TGCAGCGTGGGGCCAGAGAACACTGAAGCTTTCTTT.

The chain uses TRBV29-1 and TRBJ1-4; tentative D call: TRBD1 (6 bases). CDR3 size: 13 residues. Trimming removed 7 bases at V and 3 bases at J, with 12 bases between. CDR1 is SQVTM, CDR2 ANQGSEA, per germline. This CDR3 is CSAPQGSNEKLFF. DNA for the CDR3: TGCAGCGCCCCTCAGGGGTCTAATGAAAAACTGTTTTTT.

The rearrangement links TRBV19 to TRBJ1-2, with D hard to call. The CDR3 has 13 residues. V dropped 3 bases and J dropped 8 bases, with 13 bases sitting between them. Per germline, CDR1 LNHDA and CDR2 SQIVND (reference sequence). CDR3 residues: CASSISREYGYTF. The CDR3 region has the DNA TGTGCCAGTAGTATTTCGAGGGAGTACGGCTACACCTTC.

J is TRBJ2-5 and V is TRBV3-1 (or the pseudogene TRBV3-2); 13 bases agree with TRBD2. The V and J ends lost 1 base and 4 bases, in that order; junction bases with no gene match: 6. Per germline, CDR1 LGHDT and CDR2 YNNKEL (reference sequence). This CDR3 has 17 residues. The CDR3 nucleotides are TGTGCCAGCAGCCAAGGGACTAGCGGGGGTAGGAGAGAGACCCAGTACTTC. Translated: CASSQGTSGGRRETQYF.

CDR3: CASRTGTLGSPLHF. In DNA form, the CDR3 reads TGTGCCAGCAGAACAGGGACGTTGGGTTCACCCCTCCACTTT. The gene calls are TRBV28 and TRBJ1-6; D is possibly TRBD1 (6 bases). The V gene lost 6 bases and the J gene lost 9 bases, with 15 bases spanning the gap. The CDR3 length is 14 residues. The germline gives CDR1 MDHEN, CDR2 SYDVKM.

V usage is TRBV9 and J usage is TRBJ1-1; D is possibly TRBD1 (6 bases). The CDR3 is 15 amino acids. V was trimmed by 4 bases and J by 3 bases, leaving 16 bases between them. In germline, CDR1 is SGDLS, CDR2 YYNGEE. Written as DNA, the CDR3 is TGTGCCAGCAGCCCAAGGACAGTCATGGACACTGAAGCTTTCTTT. Translating gives CASSPRTVMDTEAFF.

The chain joins TRBV7-9 to TRBJ1-1, with D maybe TRBD1 (6 bases). V lost 5 bases and J 1 base, leaving 14 bases between the germline ends. The CDR3 is 15 amino acids. The germline gives CDR1 SEHNR, CDR2 FQNEAQ (reference sequence). CDR3 sequence (DNA): TGTGCCAGCAGCGCGCCGTGGGGACAGAACACTGAAGCTTTCTTT. Protein sequence: CASSAPWGQNTEAFF.

This clone was observed a handful of times. The chain is built from TRBV19 and TRBJ2-2; 7 nucleotides agree with TRBD2. Trimming removed 7 bases from V and 6 bases from J; junction bases left unmatched: 8. CDR3 length: 14 amino acids. The V gene's germline CDR1 is LNHDA and CDR2 SQIVND (reference sequence). The CDR3 DNA sequence: TGTGCCAGTACCTCCTCGGGGGGAGCCGGGGAGCTGTTTTTT. Protein product: CASTSSGGAGELFF.

The chain carries TRBV5-1 and TRBJ2-1; 10 positions agree with TRBD1. With 3 bases clipped from V and 9 bases from J, the junction kept 6 bases outside the gene matches. The CDR3 sequence is 14 residues long. The V gene's germline CDR1 is SGHRS and CDR2 YFSETQ. The CDR3 sequence is CASSSRTGGGEQFF. In DNA form, the CDR3 reads TGCGCCAGCAGCTCCAGGACAGGGGGTGGTGAGCAGTTCTTC.

The V call is TRBV19, the J call TRBJ2-6; D remains unclear. V lost 4 bases to trimming and J lost 2 bases, with 9 bases between them. The length of the CDR3 is 15 residues. Per the germline V gene, CDR1 is LNHDA and CDR2 is SQIVND (reference sequence). This chain's CDR3 is CASSRSTAGANVLTF. The DNA of the CDR3 is TGTGCCAGTAGTAGGTCTACAGCTGGGGCCAACGTCCTGACTTTC.

The rearrangement uses TRBV28 and TRBJ1-5; possible D gene TRBD1, 5 bases. This CDR3 contains 15 residues. V lost 7 bases and J lost 6, with 19 bases in between. Germline CDR1 and CDR2: MDHEN and SYDVKM. The CDR3 loop is CASTPSGGVRQPQHF. For the CDR3, the DNA is TGTGCCAGCACCCCCTCCGGGGGGGTCCGTCAGCCCCAGCATTTT.

As DNA, the CDR3 is TGTGCCAGCTCACCACCGAACGCGGGAGGGGACAATGAGCAGTTCTTC. Its translation: CASSPPNAGGDNEQFF. This sequence joins TRBV18 and TRBJ2-1, with 9 positions matching TRBD2. Germline-derived CDR1 and CDR2 are KGHSH and LQKENI. The CDR3 spans 16 residues. V lost 0 bases and J lost 5; bases outside the gene matches: 5.

V gene TRBV19 combines with J gene TRBJ2-4; no reliable D call. The CDR3 is made up of 14 amino acids. V was shortened by 8 bases and J by 6 bases, with 17 bases between the two germline ends. Germline CDR1 and CDR2: LNHDA and SQIVND (reference sequence). In DNA form, the CDR3 reads TGTGCCAGTGCCATAGGTCTTAGCACAAACATTCAGTACTTC. It encodes CASAIGLSTNIQYF.

This chain joins TRBV18 and TRBJ1-3, with 11 bases lining up with TRBD1. The CDR3 is 19 amino acids. Trimming cost V 3 bases and J 0 bases; bases outside gene matches: 10. Germline V gene sequence: CDR1 KGHSH, CDR2 LQKENI. The CDR3 reads CASSPEGTGGRLSGNTIYF. Here the CDR3 DNA reads TGTGCCAGCTCACCGGAGGGGACAGGGGGTAGACTCTCTGGAAACACCATATATTTT.

The chain uses TRBV14 and TRBJ1-2; weak D call: TRBD1 (6 bases). Germline loops: CDR1 SGHDN, CDR2 FVKESK. The CDR3 consists of 16 residues. V dropped 0 bases and J dropped 6 bases, with 17 bases sitting between them. The CDR3 DNA reads TGTGCCAGCAGCCAAGATAGTAAAGGGACATCGGATGGCTACACCTTC. This sequence encodes CASSQDSKGTSDGYTF.

The chain carries TRBV4-1 and TRBJ1-4; 9 bases fit TRBD1. The J segment lost 7 bases and the V segment lost 2 bases, leaving 11 bases of the junction unmatched. Germline V gene lookup returns CDR1 MGHRA and CDR2 YSYEKL. This CDR3 has 17 residues. CDR3 in amino acids: CASSQPLLGQGREKLFF. The DNA of the CDR3 is TGCGCCAGCAGCCAACCCCTCCTCGGACAGGGGCGTGAAAAACTGTTTTTT.

J is TRBJ1-1 and V is TRBV28; D gene unclear. Trimming cost V 1 base and J 0 bases, with 9 bases left between them. The CDR3 is 15 residues long. The germline V gene encodes CDR1 MDHEN and CDR2 SYDVKM. CDR3: CASSLLVAVNTEAFF. In DNA, the CDR3 is TGTGCCAGCAGTTTATTAGTGGCGGTGAACACTGAAGCTTTCTTT.

This clone came up a few times. The genes are TRBV7-2 and TRBJ2-7, with unresolved D. V was pared by 6 bases and J by 7 bases, with 10 bases between. The CDR3 totals 11 residues. Germline V gene lookup returns CDR1 SGHTA and CDR2 FQGNSA. CDR3 loop: CASRSNREQYF. The CDR3 DNA sequence: TGTGCCAGCAGGTCGAACAGAGAGCAGTACTTC.

The chain is built from TRBV30 and TRBJ2-1; 11 positions agree with TRBD2. This CDR3 spans 15 amino acids. CDR1 is GTSNPN and CDR2 is SVGIG in the germline V gene (reference sequence). Unmatched junction bases numbered 5, after V lost 7 bases and J lost 0 bases. The CDR3 DNA reads TGTGCCTTTACTAGCGGGGGCCCCTCCTACAATGAGCAGTTCTTC. Encoded protein: CAFTSGGPSYNEQFF.